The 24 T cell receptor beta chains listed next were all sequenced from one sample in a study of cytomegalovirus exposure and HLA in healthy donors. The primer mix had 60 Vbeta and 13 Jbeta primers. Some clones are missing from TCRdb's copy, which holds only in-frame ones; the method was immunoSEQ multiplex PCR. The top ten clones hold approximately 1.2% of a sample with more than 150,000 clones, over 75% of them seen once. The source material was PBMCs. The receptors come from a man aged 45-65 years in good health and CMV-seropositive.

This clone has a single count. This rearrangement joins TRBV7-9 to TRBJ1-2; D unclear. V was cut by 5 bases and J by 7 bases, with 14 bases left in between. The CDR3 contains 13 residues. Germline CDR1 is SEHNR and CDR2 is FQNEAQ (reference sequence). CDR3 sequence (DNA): TGTGCCAGCAGCCCACCGGGGTTGAGTGGCTACACCTTC. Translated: CASSPPGLSGYTF.

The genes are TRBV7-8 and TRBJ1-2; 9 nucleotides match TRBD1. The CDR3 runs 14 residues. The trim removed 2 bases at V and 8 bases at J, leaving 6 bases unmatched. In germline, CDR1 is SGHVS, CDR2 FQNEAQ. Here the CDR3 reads CASSLRGQGRGYTF. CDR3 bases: TGTGCCAGCAGCTTACGCGGACAGGGGCGCGGCTACACCTTC.

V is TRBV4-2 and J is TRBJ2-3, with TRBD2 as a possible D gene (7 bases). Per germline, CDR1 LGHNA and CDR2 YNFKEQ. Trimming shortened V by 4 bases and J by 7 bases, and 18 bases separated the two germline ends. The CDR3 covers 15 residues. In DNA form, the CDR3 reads TGTGCCAGCAGCCTTAGCGGAGAGGGGGGGAATACGCAGTATTTT. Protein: CASSLSGEGGNTQYF.

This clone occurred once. The CDR3 DNA reads as TGTGCCAGCACCTTGGAGGTAGACACAGATACGCAGTATTTT. Protein: CASTLEVDTDTQYF. The rearrangement joins TRBV11-2 to TRBJ2-3, with D perhaps matching TRBD2 (5 bases). The CDR3 totals 14 residues. Germline CDR1 SGHAT, CDR2 FQNNGV. V was shortened by 7 bases and J by 2 bases, with 13 bases between the two germline ends.

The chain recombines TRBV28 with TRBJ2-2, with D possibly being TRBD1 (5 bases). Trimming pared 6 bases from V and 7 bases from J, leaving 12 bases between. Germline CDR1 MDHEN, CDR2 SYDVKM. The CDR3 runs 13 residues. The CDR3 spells CASSFRVNGELFF. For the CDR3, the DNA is TGTGCCAGCAGCTTCAGGGTAAACGGGGAGCTGTTTTTT.

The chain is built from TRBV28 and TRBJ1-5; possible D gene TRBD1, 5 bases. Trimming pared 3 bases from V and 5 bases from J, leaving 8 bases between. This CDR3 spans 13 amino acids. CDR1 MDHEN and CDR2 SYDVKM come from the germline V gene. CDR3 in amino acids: CASSLDTYQPQHF. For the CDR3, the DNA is TGTGCCAGCAGTTTGGACACCTATCAGCCCCAGCATTTT.

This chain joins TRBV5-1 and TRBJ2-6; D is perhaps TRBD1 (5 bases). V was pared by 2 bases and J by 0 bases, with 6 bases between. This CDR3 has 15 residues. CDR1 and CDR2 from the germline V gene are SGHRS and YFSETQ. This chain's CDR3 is CASSFDSSGANVLTF. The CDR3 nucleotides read TGCGCCAGCAGCTTCGACAGCTCTGGGGCCAACGTCCTGACTTTC.

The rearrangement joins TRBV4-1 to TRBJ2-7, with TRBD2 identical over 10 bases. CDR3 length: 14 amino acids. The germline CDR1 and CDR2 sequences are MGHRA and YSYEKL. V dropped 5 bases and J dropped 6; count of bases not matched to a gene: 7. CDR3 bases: TGCGCCAGCAGCTTAAGCGGGGGGGCGGGCGAGCAGTACTTC. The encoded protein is CASSLSGGAGEQYF.

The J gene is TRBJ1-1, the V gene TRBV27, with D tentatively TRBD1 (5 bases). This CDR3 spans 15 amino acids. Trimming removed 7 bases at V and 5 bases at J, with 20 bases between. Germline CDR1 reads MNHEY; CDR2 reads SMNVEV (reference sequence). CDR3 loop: CASNPFQGSKTEAFF. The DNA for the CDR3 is TGTGCCAGCAACCCTTTTCAGGGCTCGAAGACTGAAGCTTTCTTT.

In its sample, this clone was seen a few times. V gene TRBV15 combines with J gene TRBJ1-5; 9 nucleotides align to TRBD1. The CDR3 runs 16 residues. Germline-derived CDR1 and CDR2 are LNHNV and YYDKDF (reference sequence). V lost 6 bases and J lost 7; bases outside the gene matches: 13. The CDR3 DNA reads TGTGCCACCAGGCGGGATAAGGGGACAGGGTCACAGCCCCAGCATTTT. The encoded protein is CATRRDKGTGSQPQHF.

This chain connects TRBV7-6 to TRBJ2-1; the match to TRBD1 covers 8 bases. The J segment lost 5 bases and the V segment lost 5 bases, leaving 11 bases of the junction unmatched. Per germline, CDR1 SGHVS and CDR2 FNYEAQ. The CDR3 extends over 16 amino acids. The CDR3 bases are TGTGCCAGCAGCGGACAGCCGGGACAGGTTGACAATGAGCAGTTCTTC. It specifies CASSGQPGQVDNEQFF.

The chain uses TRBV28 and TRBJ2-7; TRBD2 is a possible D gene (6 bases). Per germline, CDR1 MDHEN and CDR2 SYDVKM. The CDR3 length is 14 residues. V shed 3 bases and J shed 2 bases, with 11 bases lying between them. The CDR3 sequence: CASSLVGGAYEQYF. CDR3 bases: TGTGCCAGCAGTTTGGTTGGAGGGGCCTACGAGCAGTACTTC.

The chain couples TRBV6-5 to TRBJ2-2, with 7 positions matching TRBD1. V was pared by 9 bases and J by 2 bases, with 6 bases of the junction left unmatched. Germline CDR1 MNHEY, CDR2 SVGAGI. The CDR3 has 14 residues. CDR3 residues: CASRTGDNTGELFF. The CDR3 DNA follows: TGTGCCAGTAGGACAGGTGATAACACCGGGGAGCTGTTTTTT.

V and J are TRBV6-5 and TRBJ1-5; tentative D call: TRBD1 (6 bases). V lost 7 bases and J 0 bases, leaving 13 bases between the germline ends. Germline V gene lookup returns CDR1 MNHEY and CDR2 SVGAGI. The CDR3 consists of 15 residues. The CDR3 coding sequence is TGTGCCAGCACCAGGACAGCAAATAGCAATCAGCCCCAGCATTTT. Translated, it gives CASTRTANSNQPQHF.

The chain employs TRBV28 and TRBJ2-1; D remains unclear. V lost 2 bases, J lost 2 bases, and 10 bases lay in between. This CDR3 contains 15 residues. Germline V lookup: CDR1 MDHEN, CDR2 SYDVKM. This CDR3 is CASSLETAAYNEQFF. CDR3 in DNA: TGTGCCAGCAGTTTAGAAACAGCTGCCTACAATGAGCAGTTCTTC.

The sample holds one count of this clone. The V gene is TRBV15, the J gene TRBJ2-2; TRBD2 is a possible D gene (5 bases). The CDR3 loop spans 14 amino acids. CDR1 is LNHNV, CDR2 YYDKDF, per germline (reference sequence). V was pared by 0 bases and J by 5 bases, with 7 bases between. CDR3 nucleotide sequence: TGTGCCACCAGCAGAGATCGGAGGACCGGGGAGCTGTTTTTT. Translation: CATSRDRRTGELFF.

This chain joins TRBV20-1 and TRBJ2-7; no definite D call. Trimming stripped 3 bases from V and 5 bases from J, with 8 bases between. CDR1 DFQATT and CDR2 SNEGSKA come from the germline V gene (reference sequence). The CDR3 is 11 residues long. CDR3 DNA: TGCAGTGCTAGTCAAGCCGACGAGCAGTACTTC. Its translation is CSASQADEQYF.

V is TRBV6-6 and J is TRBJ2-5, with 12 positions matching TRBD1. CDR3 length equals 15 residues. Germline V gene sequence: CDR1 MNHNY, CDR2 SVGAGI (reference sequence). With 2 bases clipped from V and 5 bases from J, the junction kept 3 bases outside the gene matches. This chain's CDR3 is CASSYGTGGIETQYF. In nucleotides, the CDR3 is TGTGCCAGCAGTTACGGGACAGGGGGCATTGAGACCCAGTACTTC.

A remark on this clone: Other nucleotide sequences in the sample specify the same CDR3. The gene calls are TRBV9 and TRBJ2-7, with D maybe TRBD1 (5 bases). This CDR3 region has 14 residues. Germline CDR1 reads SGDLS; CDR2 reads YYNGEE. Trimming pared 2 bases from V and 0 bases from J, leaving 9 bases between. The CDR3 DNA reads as TGTGCCAGCAGCGTTGGGGCAGACTCCTACGAGCAGTACTTC. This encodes CASSVGADSYEQYF. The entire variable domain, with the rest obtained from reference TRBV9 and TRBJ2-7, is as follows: DSGVTQTPKHLITATGQRVTLRCSPRSGDLSVYWYQQSLDQGLQFLIQYYNGEERAKGNILERFSAQQFPDLHSELNLSSLELGDSALYFCASSVGADSYEQYFGPGTRLTVT.

CDR3 residues: CASRWTSGGEELFF. CDR3 sequence (DNA): TGTGCCAGCAGATGGACTAGCGGGGGAGAGGAGCTGTTTTTT. The V gene is TRBV6-5, the J gene TRBJ2-2; 13 positions agree with TRBD2. Per the germline V gene, CDR1 is MNHEY and CDR2 is SVGAGI. After removal of 6 bases from V and 10 bases from J, the junction contained 5 bases not matched to a gene. The CDR3 has 14 amino acids.

CDR3 nucleotide sequence: TGTGCCAGCAGCCAGGGACTAGCGGGAATCACCGGGGAGCTGTTTTTT. Translation gives CASSQGLAGITGELFF. The chain couples TRBV7-8 to TRBJ2-2; 13 nucleotides align to TRBD2. CDR1 is SGHVS, CDR2 FQNEAQ, per germline. This CDR3 comprises 16 residues. After removal of 5 bases from V and 4 bases from J, the junction contained 4 bases not matched to a gene. The whole variable domain, remainder taken from reference TRBV7-8 and TRBJ2-2, is GAGVSQSPRYKVAKRGQDVALRCDPISGHVSLFWYQQALGQGPEFLTYFQNEAQLDKSGLPSDRFFAERPEGSVSTLKIQRTQQEDSAVYLCASSQGLAGITGELFFGEGSRLTVL.

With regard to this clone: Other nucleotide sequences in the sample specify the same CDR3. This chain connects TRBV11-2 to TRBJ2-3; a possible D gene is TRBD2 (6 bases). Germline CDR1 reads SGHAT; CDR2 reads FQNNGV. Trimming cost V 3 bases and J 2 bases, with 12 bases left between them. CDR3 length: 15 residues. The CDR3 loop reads CASSFNRGTTDTQYF. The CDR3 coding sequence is TGTGCCAGCAGCTTTAACCGGGGGACCACAGATACGCAGTATTTT.

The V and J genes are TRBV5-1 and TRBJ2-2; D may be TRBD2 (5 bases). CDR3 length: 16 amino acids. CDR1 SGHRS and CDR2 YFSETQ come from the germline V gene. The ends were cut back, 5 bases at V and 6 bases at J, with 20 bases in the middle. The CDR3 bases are TGCGCCAGCAGAGGTCCGGAGGCCTTCTTAGCCGGGGAGCTGTTTTTT. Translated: CASRGPEAFLAGELFF.

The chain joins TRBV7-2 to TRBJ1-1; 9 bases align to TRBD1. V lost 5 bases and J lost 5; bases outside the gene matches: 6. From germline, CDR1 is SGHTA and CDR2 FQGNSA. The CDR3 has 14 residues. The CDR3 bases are TGTGCCAGCAGCGAACAGGGGGCCGGGACTGAAGCTTTCTTT. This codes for CASSEQGAGTEAFF.